The rows below give T cell receptor beta chains drawn from one sample of a study of CD8 T cells in Susac syndrome. TCRdb recomputed calls from the immunoSEQ multiplex PCR reads with MiXCR, one row per CDR3 protein. This repertoire shows approximately 150,000 distinct CDR3 sequences, 90% to 95% found once; its top ten account for roughly 0.1%. Source material: CD4+ T cells from PBMCs. The receptor source for this set is a human donor with multiple sclerosis. Both conserved end residues are part of each CDR3. A D gene is named only where the DNA matches it firmly. Only some rows state a clone size, as once, few, many or a class for expanded clones.

D gene: NA; V gene: TRBV20-1; CDR3 length: 13; J gene: TRBJ1-1; clone size: NA; CDR3 protein: CSGQGHGGTEAFF; CDR3 DNA: TGCAGTGGCCAGGGGCATGGGGGGACTGAAGCTTTCTTT
D gene: TRBD2; V gene: TRBV2; CDR3 length: 16; J gene: TRBJ2-3; clone size: few; CDR3 protein: CASSDGLAGAADTQYF; CDR3 DNA: TGTGCCAGCAGTGACGGGCTAGCGGGGGCGGCAGATACGCAGTATTTT
D gene: NA; V gene: TRBV10-3; CDR3 length: 16; J gene: TRBJ1-6; clone size: NA; CDR3 protein: CAISDQGKTYNSPLHF; CDR3 DNA: TGTGCCATCAGTGACCAGGGGAAAACCTATAATTCACCCCTCCACTTT
D gene: TRBD1; V gene: TRBV28; CDR3 length: 15; J gene: TRBJ1-1; clone size: NA; CDR3 protein: CASSPGDRVNTEAFF; CDR3 DNA: TGTGCCAGCAGTCCCGGGGACAGGGTAAACACTGAAGCTTTCTTT
D gene: NA; V gene: TRBV7-2; CDR3 length: 15; J gene: TRBJ1-1; clone size: NA; CDR3 protein: CASSSVRGGGTEAFF; CDR3 DNA: TGTGCCAGCAGCTCAGTCCGTGGGGGCGGCACTGAAGCTTTCTTT
D gene: NA; V gene: TRBV6-5; CDR3 length: 16; J gene: TRBJ1-4; clone size: NA; CDR3 protein: CASSYSRGATNEKLFF; CDR3 DNA: TGTGCCAGCAGTTACTCTAGGGGTGCAACTAATGAAAAACTGTTTTTT
D gene: NA; V gene: TRBV18; CDR3 length: 15; J gene: TRBJ1-5; clone size: NA; CDR3 protein: CASSKGGGSNQPQHF; CDR3 DNA: TGTGCCAGCTCGAAAGGGGGAGGGAGCAATCAGCCCCAGCATTTT
D gene: TRBD1; V gene: TRBV30; CDR3 length: 16; J gene: TRBJ1-2; clone size: NA; CDR3 protein: CAWIPLRGQGNYGYTF; CDR3 DNA: TGTGCCTGGATCCCTCTCCGGGGACAGGGAAACTATGGCTACACCTTC
D gene: TRBD1; V gene: TRBV7-6; CDR3 length: 16; J gene: TRBJ2-7; clone size: NA; CDR3 protein: CASSPRPGQAYYEQYF; CDR3 DNA: TGTGCCAGCAGCCCGCGACCCGGACAGGCCTACTACGAGCAGTACTTC
D gene: TRBD1; V gene: TRBV28; CDR3 length: 18; J gene: TRBJ2-3; clone size: NA; CDR3 protein: CASSVSRWDSTSTDTQYF; CDR3 DNA: TGTGCCAGCTCAGTTTCGAGGTGGGACAGTACTAGCACAGATACGCAGTATTTT
D gene: NA; V gene: TRBV20-1; CDR3 length: 14; J gene: TRBJ2-2; clone size: NA; CDR3 protein: CSALTGIGTGELFF; CDR3 DNA: TGCAGTGCCCTTACAGGGATAGGTACCGGGGAGCTGTTTTTT
D gene: NA; V gene: TRBV4-3; CDR3 length: 15; J gene: TRBJ2-4; clone size: NA; CDR3 protein: CASSQDQTLQNIQYF; CDR3 DNA: TGCGCCAGCAGCCAAGATCAAACTTTACAAAACATTCAGTACTTC
D gene: TRBD1; V gene: TRBV14; CDR3 length: 15; J gene: TRBJ1-2; clone size: NA; CDR3 protein: CASSQESEGADGYTF; CDR3 DNA: TGTGCCAGCAGCCAAGAATCGGAGGGGGCGGATGGCTACACCTTC
D gene: TRBD1; V gene: TRBV24-1; CDR3 length: 15; J gene: TRBJ1-5; clone size: NA; CDR3 protein: CATSDSGQGLGPQHF; CDR3 DNA: TGTGCCACCAGTGACTCTGGACAGGGACTAGGACCCCAGCATTTT
D gene: NA; V gene: TRBV14; CDR3 length: 13; J gene: TRBJ2-2; clone size: NA; CDR3 protein: CASSPPGRGELFF; CDR3 DNA: TGTGCCAGCAGCCCGCCCGGCAGGGGGGAGCTGTTTTTT
D gene: NA; V gene: TRBV6-2/TRBV6-3; CDR3 length: 14; J gene: TRBJ1-1; clone size: NA; CDR3 protein: CASSYWRDVSEAFF; CDR3 DNA: TGTGCCAGCAGTTATTGGAGGGATGTTTCTGAAGCTTTCTTT
D gene: TRBD2; V gene: TRBV20-1; CDR3 length: 16; J gene: TRBJ2-3; clone size: NA; CDR3 protein: CSAPSGNGLFGDTQYF; CDR3 DNA: TGCAGTGCTCCTAGCGGGAATGGACTCTTTGGAGATACGCAGTATTTT
D gene: TRBD2; V gene: TRBV5-1; CDR3 length: 15; J gene: TRBJ2-3; clone size: NA; CDR3 protein: CASRSGTSYTDTQYF; CDR3 DNA: TGCGCCAGCAGGTCCGGGACTAGCTACACAGATACGCAGTATTTT
D gene: NA; V gene: TRBV5-1; CDR3 length: 15; J gene: TRBJ1-1; clone size: NA; CDR3 protein: CASSLLSAMNTEAFF; CDR3 DNA: TGCGCCAGCAGCTTGCTATCGGCCATGAACACTGAAGCTTTCTTT
D gene: NA; V gene: TRBV5-1; CDR3 length: 15; J gene: TRBJ2-4; clone size: NA; CDR3 protein: CASSFGGNLGDIQYF; CDR3 DNA: TGCGCCAGCAGCTTTGGAGGCAACCTCGGGGACATTCAGTACTTC
D gene: TRBD2; V gene: TRBV7-2; CDR3 length: 13; J gene: TRBJ2-7; clone size: NA; CDR3 protein: CASRGGAGPEQYF; CDR3 DNA: TGTGCCAGCAGGGGAGGGGCAGGTCCCGAGCAGTACTTC
D gene: TRBD1; V gene: TRBV28; CDR3 length: 13; J gene: TRBJ1-2; clone size: NA; CDR3 protein: CASSSTGGRGYTF; CDR3 DNA: TGTGCCAGCAGTAGCACAGGGGGCCGGGGCTACACCTTC
D gene: TRBD2; V gene: TRBV20-1; CDR3 length: 14; J gene: TRBJ2-1; clone size: NA; CDR3 protein: CSAMFITSGREQFF; CDR3 DNA: TGCAGTGCTATGTTCATAACTAGCGGGAGGGAGCAGTTCTTC
D gene: TRBD2; V gene: TRBV5-1; CDR3 length: 15; J gene: TRBJ2-1; clone size: NA; CDR3 protein: CASSLPGGGRDEQFF; CDR3 DNA: TGCGCCAGCAGTCTACCGGGGGGAGGCCGGGATGAGCAGTTCTTC
D gene: NA; V gene: TRBV12-3/TRBV12-4; CDR3 length: 16; J gene: TRBJ2-5; clone size: NA; CDR3 protein: CASSAPGVGAQETQYF; CDR3 DNA: TGTGCCAGCAGTGCCCCGGGGGTCGGGGCTCAAGAGACCCAGTACTTC
D gene: NA; V gene: TRBV5-1; CDR3 length: 13; J gene: TRBJ2-3; clone size: NA; CDR3 protein: CASSLVIADTQYF; CDR3 DNA: TGCGCCAGCAGCTTGGTAATAGCAGATACGCAGTATTTT
D gene: TRBD2; V gene: TRBV5-1; CDR3 length: 16; J gene: TRBJ2-1; clone size: NA; CDR3 protein: CASSYPGGGSYNEQFF; CDR3 DNA: TGCGCCAGCAGCTATCCGGGGGGGGGCTCCTACAATGAGCAGTTCTTC
D gene: NA; V gene: TRBV7-9; CDR3 length: 13; J gene: TRBJ2-3; clone size: NA; CDR3 protein: CASSLGQYNTQYF; CDR3 DNA: TGTGCCAGCAGCTTAGGACAGTACAATACGCAGTATTTT
D gene: NA; V gene: TRBV11-2; CDR3 length: 13; J gene: TRBJ2-3; clone size: NA; CDR3 protein: CASSFSDSDTQYF; CDR3 DNA: TGTGCCAGCAGCTTCTCAGACTCAGATACGCAGTATTTT
D gene: NA; V gene: TRBV7-2; CDR3 length: 16; J gene: TRBJ1-5; clone size: NA; CDR3 protein: CASSPVLLGGSQPQHF; CDR3 DNA: TGTGCCAGCAGCCCAGTCCTATTAGGGGGTTCTCAGCCCCAGCATTTT
D gene: NA; V gene: TRBV6-6; CDR3 length: 16; J gene: TRBJ2-6; clone size: NA; CDR3 protein: CASSYGTISGANVLTF; CDR3 DNA: TGTGCCAGCAGTTACGGGACGATCTCTGGGGCCAACGTCCTGACTTTC
D gene: TRBD2; V gene: TRBV20-1; CDR3 length: 14; J gene: TRBJ2-1; clone size: NA; CDR3 protein: CSASESSGYNEQFF; CDR3 DNA: TGCAGTGCTTCGGAGTCTAGCGGTTACAATGAGCAGTTCTTC
D gene: NA; V gene: TRBV20-1; CDR3 length: 12; J gene: TRBJ2-5; clone size: NA; CDR3 protein: CSAAGGPETQYF; CDR3 DNA: TGCAGTGCCGCTGGTGGGCCGGAGACCCAGTACTTC
D gene: TRBD1; V gene: TRBV20-1; CDR3 length: 13; J gene: TRBJ1-2; clone size: NA; CDR3 protein: CSASIQGGSGYTF; CDR3 DNA: TGCAGTGCTAGCATCCAGGGGGGTAGTGGCTACACCTTC
D gene: NA; V gene: TRBV7-3; CDR3 length: 14; J gene: TRBJ2-2; clone size: NA; CDR3 protein: CASSPNDNTGELFF; CDR3 DNA: TGTGCCAGCAGCCCTAACGATAACACCGGGGAGCTGTTTTTT